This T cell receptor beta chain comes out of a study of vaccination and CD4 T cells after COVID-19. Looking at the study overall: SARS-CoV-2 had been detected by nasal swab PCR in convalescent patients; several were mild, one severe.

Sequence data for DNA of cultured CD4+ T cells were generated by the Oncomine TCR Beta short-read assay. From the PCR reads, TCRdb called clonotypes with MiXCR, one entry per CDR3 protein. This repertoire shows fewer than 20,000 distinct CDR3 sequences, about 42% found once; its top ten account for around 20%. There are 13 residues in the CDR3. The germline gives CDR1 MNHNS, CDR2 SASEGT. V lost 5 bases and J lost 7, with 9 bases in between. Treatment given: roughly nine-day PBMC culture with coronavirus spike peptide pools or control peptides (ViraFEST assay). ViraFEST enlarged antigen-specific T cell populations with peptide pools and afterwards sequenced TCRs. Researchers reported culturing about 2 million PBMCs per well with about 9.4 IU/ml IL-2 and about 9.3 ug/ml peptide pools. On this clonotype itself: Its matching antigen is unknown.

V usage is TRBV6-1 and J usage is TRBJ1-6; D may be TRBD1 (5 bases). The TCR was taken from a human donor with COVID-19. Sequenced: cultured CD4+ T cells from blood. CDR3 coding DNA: TGTGCCAGCAGTCTACGACAGAATTCACCCCTCCACTTT. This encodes CASSLRQNSPLHF.